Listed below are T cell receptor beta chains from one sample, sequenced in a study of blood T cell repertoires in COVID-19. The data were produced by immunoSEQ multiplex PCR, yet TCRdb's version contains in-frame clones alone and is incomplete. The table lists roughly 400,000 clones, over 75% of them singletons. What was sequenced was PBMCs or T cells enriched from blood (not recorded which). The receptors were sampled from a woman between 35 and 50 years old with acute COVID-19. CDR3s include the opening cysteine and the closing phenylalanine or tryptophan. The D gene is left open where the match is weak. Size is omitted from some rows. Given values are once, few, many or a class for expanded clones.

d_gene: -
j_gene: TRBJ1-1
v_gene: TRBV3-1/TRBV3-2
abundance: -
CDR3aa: CASSPGSSGTEAFF
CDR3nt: TGTGCCAGCAGCCCCGGGTCCTCGGGAACTGAAGCTTTCTTT

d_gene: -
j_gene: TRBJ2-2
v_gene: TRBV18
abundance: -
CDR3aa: CASSPLPGRNTGELFF
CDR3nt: TGTGCCAGCTCACCACTCCCAGGTAGAAACACCGGGGAGCTGTTTTTT

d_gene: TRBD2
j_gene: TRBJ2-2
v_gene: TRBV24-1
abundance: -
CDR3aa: CATSDAPGLALYTGELFF
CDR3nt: TGTGCCACCAGTGACGCCCCGGGACTAGCCTTATACACCGGGGAGCTGTTTTTT

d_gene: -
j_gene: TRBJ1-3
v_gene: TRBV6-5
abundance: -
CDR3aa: CASRETAGSGNTIYF
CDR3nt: TGTGCCAGCAGGGAGACAGCTGGCTCTGGAAACACCATATATTTT

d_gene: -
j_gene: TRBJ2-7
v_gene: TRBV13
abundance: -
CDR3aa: CASSPKGSAYEQYF
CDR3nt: TGTGCCAGCAGCCCTAAGGGTAGCGCCTACGAGCAGTACTTC

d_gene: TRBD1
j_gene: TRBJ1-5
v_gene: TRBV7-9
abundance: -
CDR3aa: CASSLGTGSQGQPQHF
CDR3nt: TGTGCCAGCAGCCTGGGGACAGGGTCCCAGGGTCAGCCCCAGCATTTT

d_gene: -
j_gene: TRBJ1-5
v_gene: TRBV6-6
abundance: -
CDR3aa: CASSYAGAGQPQHF
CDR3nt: TGTGCCAGCAGTTACGCGGGGGCTGGGCAGCCCCAGCATTTT

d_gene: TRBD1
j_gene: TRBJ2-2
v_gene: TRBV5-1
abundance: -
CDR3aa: CASSLGQGAGELFF
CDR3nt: TGCGCCAGCAGCTTGGGTCAGGGGGCCGGGGAGCTGTTTTTT

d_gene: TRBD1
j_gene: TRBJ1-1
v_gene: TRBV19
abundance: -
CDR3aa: CASSIVPLRDRVTEAFF
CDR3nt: TGTGCCAGTAGTATAGTTCCTCTCCGGGACAGGGTCACTGAAGCTTTCTTT

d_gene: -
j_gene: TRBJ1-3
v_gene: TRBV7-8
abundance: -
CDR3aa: CASSASFGTGPSGNTIYF
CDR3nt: TGTGCCAGCAGCGCCTCCTTTGGAACAGGGCCCTCTGGAAACACCATATATTTT

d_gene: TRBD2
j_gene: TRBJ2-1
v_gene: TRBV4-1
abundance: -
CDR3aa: CASSQVKAGVLFF
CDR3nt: TGCGCCAGCAGCCAAGTCAAAGCGGGGGTTTTGTTCTTC

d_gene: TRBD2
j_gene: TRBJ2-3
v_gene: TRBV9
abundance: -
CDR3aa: CASSYGLAPAGQYF
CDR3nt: TGTGCCAGCAGCTACGGACTAGCGCCGGCTGGGCAGTATTTT

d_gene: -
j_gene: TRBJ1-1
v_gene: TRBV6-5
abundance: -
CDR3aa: CASSRENTEAFF
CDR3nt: TGTGCCAGCAGTAGAGAGAACACTGAAGCTTTCTTT

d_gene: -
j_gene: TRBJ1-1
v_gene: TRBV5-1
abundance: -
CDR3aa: CASSRGAPEAFF
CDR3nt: TGCGCCAGCAGCCGCGGGGCCCCTGAAGCTTTCTTT

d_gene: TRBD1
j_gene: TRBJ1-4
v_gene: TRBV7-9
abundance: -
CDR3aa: CASSFRGTGNEKLFF
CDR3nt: TGTGCCAGCAGCTTCAGAGGGACAGGGAATGAAAAACTGTTTTTT

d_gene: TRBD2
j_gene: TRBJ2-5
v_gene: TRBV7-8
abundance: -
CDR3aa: CASSKLAALQETQYF
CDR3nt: TGTGCCAGCAGCAAACTAGCGGCCCTACAAGAGACCCAGTACTTC

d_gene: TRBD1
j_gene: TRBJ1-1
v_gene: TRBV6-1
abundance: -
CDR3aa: CASSELGGQGKAFF
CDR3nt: TGTGCCAGCAGTGAATTGGGGGGACAGGGGAAAGCTTTCTTT

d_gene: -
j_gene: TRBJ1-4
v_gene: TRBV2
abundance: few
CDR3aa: CASSSRTASVEKLFF
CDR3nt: TGTGCCAGCAGTTCTCGGACAGCCTCCGTGGAAAAACTGTTTTTT

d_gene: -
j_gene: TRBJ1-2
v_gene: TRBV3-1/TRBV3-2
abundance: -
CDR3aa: CASTPRIVEGLGGYTF
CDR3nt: TGTGCCAGCACGCCAAGAATAGTCGAGGGATTGGGTGGCTACACCTTC

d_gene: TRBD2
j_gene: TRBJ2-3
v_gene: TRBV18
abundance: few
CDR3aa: CASSLLAGDTDTQYF
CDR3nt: TGTGCCAGCTCACTGCTAGCGGGGGACACAGATACGCAGTATTTT

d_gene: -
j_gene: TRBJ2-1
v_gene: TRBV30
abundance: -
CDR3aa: CAWSVGLQGNEQFF
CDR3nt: TGTGCCTGGAGTGTTGGGCTACAGGGCAATGAGCAGTTCTTC

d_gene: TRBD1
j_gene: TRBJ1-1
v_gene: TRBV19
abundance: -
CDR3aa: CASSIQGDLNTEAFF
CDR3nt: TGTGCCAGTAGTATTCAGGGGGACCTAAACACTGAAGCTTTCTTT

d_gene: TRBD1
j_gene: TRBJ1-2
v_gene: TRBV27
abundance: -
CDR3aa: CASSTYRGTGHGYTF
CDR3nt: TGTGCCAGCAGTACATACCGAGGGACAGGACATGGCTACACCTTC

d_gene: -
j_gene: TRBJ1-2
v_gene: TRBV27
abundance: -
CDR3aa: CASSFKPGRSNYGYTF
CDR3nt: TGTGCCAGCAGTTTTAAGCCAGGGAGGTCGAACTATGGCTACACCTTC

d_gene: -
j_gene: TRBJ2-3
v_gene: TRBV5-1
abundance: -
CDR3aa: CASSLQSTDTQYF
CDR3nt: TGCGCCAGCAGCTTACAATCCACAGATACGCAGTATTTT

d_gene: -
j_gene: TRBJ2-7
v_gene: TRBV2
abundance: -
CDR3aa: CASTATRTEQYF
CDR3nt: TGTGCCAGCACCGCGACTAGAACCGAGCAGTACTTC

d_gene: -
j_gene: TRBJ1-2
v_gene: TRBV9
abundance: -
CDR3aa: CASSAAVMDIRDYGYTF
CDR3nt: TGTGCCAGCAGCGCGGCCGTGATGGACATAAGGGACTATGGCTACACCTTC

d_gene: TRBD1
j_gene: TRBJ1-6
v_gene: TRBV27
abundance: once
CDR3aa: CASSHPPGTGGYGSPLHF
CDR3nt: TGTGCCAGCAGCCATCCCCCCGGGACAGGGGGCTATGGTTCACCCCTCCACTTT

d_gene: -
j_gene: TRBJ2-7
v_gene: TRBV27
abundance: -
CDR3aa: CASRQRRSSYEQYF
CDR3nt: TGTGCCAGCCGTCAACGTAGGAGCTCCTACGAGCAGTACTTC

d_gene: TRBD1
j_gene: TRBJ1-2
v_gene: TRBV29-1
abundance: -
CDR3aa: CSVGKDRVNYGYTF
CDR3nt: TGCAGCGTTGGGAAAGACAGGGTGAACTATGGCTACACCTTC

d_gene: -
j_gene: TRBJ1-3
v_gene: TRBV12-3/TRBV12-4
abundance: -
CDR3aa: CASTTGSGNTIYF
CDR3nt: TGTGCCAGCACAACAGGCTCTGGAAACACCATATATTTT

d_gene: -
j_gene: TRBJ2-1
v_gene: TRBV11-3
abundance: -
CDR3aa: CASSTANADEQFF
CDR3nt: TGTGCCAGCAGCACCGCAAATGCGGATGAGCAGTTCTTC

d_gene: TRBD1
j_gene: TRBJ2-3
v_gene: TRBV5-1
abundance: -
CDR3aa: CASSFRTGSTDTQYF
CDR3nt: TGCGCCAGCAGCTTCCGGACAGGGAGCACAGATACGCAGTATTTT

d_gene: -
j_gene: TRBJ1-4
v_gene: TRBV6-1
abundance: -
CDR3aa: CASSEFYRGEKLFF
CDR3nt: TGTGCCAGCAGTGAATTTTACCGGGGAGAAAAACTGTTTTTT